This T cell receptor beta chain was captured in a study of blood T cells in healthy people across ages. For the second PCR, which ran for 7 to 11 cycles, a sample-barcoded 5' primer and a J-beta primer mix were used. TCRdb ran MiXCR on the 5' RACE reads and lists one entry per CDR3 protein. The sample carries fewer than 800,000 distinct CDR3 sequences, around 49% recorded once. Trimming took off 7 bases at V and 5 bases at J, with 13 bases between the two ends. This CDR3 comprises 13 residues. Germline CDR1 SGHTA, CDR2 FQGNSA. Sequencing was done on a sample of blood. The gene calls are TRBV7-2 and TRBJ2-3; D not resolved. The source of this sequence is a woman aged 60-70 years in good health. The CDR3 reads CASTRIHGDTQYF. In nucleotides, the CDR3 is TGTGCCAGCACCCGAATTCACGGAGATACGCAGTATTTT.